This T cell receptor (beta chain) was found in a study of shared clonotypes between healthy human individuals. The donors, healthy adults who were HIV-negative, had experienced no recent acute infections or vaccinations. Deep-level settings were used for running the assay. Repertoires were generated with immunoSEQ multiplex PCR, while TCRdb's copy carries only in-frame clones and drops some. The sample lists some 320,000 clones, roughly 87% occurring once. The CDR3 consists of 18 residues. Trimming left V 3 bases short and J 5 bases short, with 25 bases between. Germline loops: CDR1 SGHVS, CDR2 FNYEAQ.

V usage is TRBV7-6 and J usage is TRBJ2-5, with D possibly TRBD2 on 5 matching bases. The sequenced sample consisted of memory CD8+ T cells sorted from blood. Subset denoted: CD45RO+ cells pooled with CCR7-negative TemRA cells. This receptor was obtained from a man younger than 35 in good health. This CDR3 is CASSFIFESGKDGETQYF. In DNA form, the CDR3 reads TGTGCCAGCAGCTTTATCTTTGAATCGGGGAAGGATGGGGAGACCCAGTACTTC.